A selection of T cell receptor beta chains follows, all from one sample in a study of somatic mutations in cytotoxic T cells in rheumatoid arthritis. Sequenced by immunoSEQ multiplex PCR; TCRdb stores in-frame clones only, minus some. The repertoire holds tens of thousands of clones, with around 83% as singletons. Material for sequencing was CD8+ T cells sorted from blood. The receptors were sampled from a woman aged 45-65 years in good health. CDR3s include the opening cysteine and the closing phenylalanine or tryptophan. A D gene is named only where the DNA matches it firmly. Some rows mark clone size as missing; the rest say once, few, many or name a class of expanded clone.

size,J,V,D,CDR3,DNA
-,TRBJ2-7,TRBV5-1,-,CASSLGSGTYEQYF,TGCGCCAGCAGCTTGGGTTCCGGGACCTACGAGCAGTACTTC
-,TRBJ1-5,TRBV9,-,CASSARGNSNQPQHF,TGTGCCAGCAGCGCACGAGGGAATAGCAATCAGCCCCAGCATTTT
-,TRBJ1-1,TRBV7-6,-,CASSLGYGGNTEAFF,TGTGCCAGCAGCTTAGGCTACGGGGGGAACACTGAAGCTTTCTTT
-,TRBJ1-2,TRBV7-9,-,CASSLGGSANYTF,TGTGCCAGCAGCTTAGGGGGGTCGGCTAACTACACCTTC
once,TRBJ1-2,TRBV7-2,-,CASSVPRDTYNYGYTF,TGTGCCAGCAGCGTCCCTCGGGACACCTATAACTATGGCTACACCTTC
once,TRBJ2-3,TRBV7-6,TRBD2,CASSLALAGGSTDTQYF,TGTGCCAGCAGCTTAGCGCTAGCGGGGGGGAGCACAGATACGCAGTATTTT
-,TRBJ1-2,TRBV4-3,TRBD1,CASSLRQGLYGYTF,TGCGCCAGCAGCTTACGACAGGGACTTTATGGCTACACCTTC
-,TRBJ1-4,TRBV7-9,TRBD1,CASSLSVTGGEKLFF,TGTGCCAGCAGCTTATCTGTGACAGGGGGCGAAAAACTGTTTTTT
-,TRBJ1-1,TRBV2,-,CASSDGRGVTEAFF,TGTGCCAGCAGTGATGGCAGGGGCGTCACTGAAGCTTTCTTT
-,TRBJ2-1,TRBV2,TRBD2,CASSGLAGGPTYNEQFF,TGTGCCAGCAGTGGGCTAGCGGGGGGGCCTACCTACAATGAGCAGTTCTTC
-,TRBJ2-7,TRBV27,-,CASSPAALGYEQYF,TGTGCCAGCAGTCCGGCAGCGCTAGGATACGAGCAGTACTTC